The sequence of this TCR beta chain was determined in a study of blood T cell repertoires in COVID-19. Study-wide context: Specimens from acute and convalescent COVID-19 originated in the United States, Italy and Spain. Sample material is recorded as cDNA or gDNA derived from T cells, B-cell-depleted T cells, or PBMCs.

Original processing methods: From reference gene primer amplification, estimates of nucleated cell counts were derived. Measured with immunoSEQ multiplex PCR; TCRdb has only the in-frame clones, and not every one. The V and J calls and clone size come from that table; D and trimming were worked out from the DNA. In the table there are 280,000 or so clones, 83% of which are singletons. The CDR3 runs 11 residues. Sequencing was carried out using peripheral blood. This rearrangement joins TRBV21-1 to TRBJ2-7; TRBD2, the D gene given by the table, was not confirmed from the DNA. TRBV21-1 is a documented pseudogene. The sequence came from a woman between 45 and 65 years old who had recovered from COVID-19. The CDR3 sequence: CASSFPGEQYF. The CDR3 DNA reads as TGTGCCAGCAGCTTTCCGGGAGAGCAGTACTTC.